Listed here are 23 T cell receptor beta chains from one sample, sequenced in a study of vaccination effects on CD4 cells after COVID-19. Profiling relied on immunoSEQ multiplex PCR, and the TCRdb table lists in-frame clones only, not all of them. The sample lists about 59,000 clones, roughly three quarters seen once, with roughly 2% in the top ten. Their target antigens are unknown. Before sequencing, viral peptide pools were used by the ViraFEST assay to expand antigen-specific CD4+ T cells. Subsequent to roughly 9 days of culture, CD4+ T cells were isolated. It was two doses of either the BNT162b2 or mRNA-1273 vaccine that participants received. Sample: CD4+ T cells from PBMCs cultured with HCoV-OC43 spike peptides, taken after COVID-19 vaccination. Stated subset: HCoV-OC43 spike overlapping peptide pool stimulation. The receptors were gathered from a human donor who received a COVID-19 vaccine.

The chain combines TRBV10-3 with TRBJ2-5, with 7 bases that match TRBD2. Per the germline V gene, CDR1 is ENHRY and CDR2 is SYGVKD. Trimming removed 7 bases from V and 1 base from J; junction bases left unmatched: 3. CDR3 length: 13 amino acids. CDR3: CAIMGGSQETQYF. The CDR3, as DNA: TGTGCCATCATGGGGGGGTCCCAAGAGACCCAGTACTTC.

V is TRBV15 and J is TRBJ2-7; 11 nucleotides align to TRBD2. V lost 5 bases and J lost 2; bases outside the gene matches: 5. The CDR3 extends over 15 amino acids. Germline CDR1 and CDR2: LNHNV and YYDKDF (reference sequence). CDR3: CATSLGTSGPYEQYV. CDR3 DNA: TGTGCCACCAGCCTCGGGACTAGCGGCCCCTACGAGCAGTACGTC.

This sequence joins TRBV10-2 and TRBJ2-5, with TRBD2 identical over 10 bases. The CDR3 covers 15 residues. The V gene's germline CDR1 is WSHSY and CDR2 SAAADI. With V trimmed by 5 bases and J by 0 bases, 3 bases remained unmatched. The CDR3 bases are TGCGCCAGCAGTAAAGCGGGGGGGTACCAAGAGACCCAGTACTTC. Protein sequence: CASSKAGGYQETQYF.

The rearrangement uses TRBV2 and TRBJ2-2; 9 nucleotides agree with TRBD1. CDR3 length: 15 amino acids. Germline CDR1 reads SNHLY; CDR2 reads FYNNEI. The trim removed 6 bases at V and 6 bases at J, leaving 8 bases unmatched. CDR3 coding DNA: TGTGCCAGCAGACTCTCGACAGGGGGGTCCGGGGAGCTGTTTTTT. This sequence encodes CASRLSTGGSGELFF.

The chain recombines TRBV7-8 with TRBJ2-5; D may be TRBD1 or TRBD2 (6 bases each). V lost 6 bases, J lost 5 bases, and 13 bases lay in between. Germline V gene data show CDR1 as SGHVS and CDR2 as FQNEAQ. The CDR3 runs 13 residues. CDR3 nucleotide sequence: TGTGCCAGCAGACACGGGGGCTCGGAGACCCAGTACTTC. Its protein product is CASRHGGSETQYF. The whole variable domain, filled in from reference TRBV7-8 and TRBJ2-5, reads GAGVSQSPRYKVAKRGQDVALRCDPISGHVSLFWYQQALGQGPEFLTYFQNEAQLDKSGLPSDRFFAERPEGSVSTLKIQRTQQEDSAVYLCASRHGGSETQYFGPGTRLLVL.

This clone was counted a few times. The chain is built from TRBV19 and TRBJ2-3; D might be TRBD2 (6 bases). Looked up from germline, CDR1 is LNHDA and CDR2 is SQIVND (reference sequence). This CDR3 is 17 amino acids long. The V gene lost 2 bases and the J gene lost 1 base, with 16 bases spanning the gap. CDR3 region: CASSIRRQGGGTDTQYF. DNA of the CDR3: TGTGCCAGTAGTATACGGCGCCAGGGAGGTGGCACAGATACGCAGTATTTT.

CDR3: CASSPGAGGSNEQFF. The CDR3 coding sequence is TGTGCCAGCTCCCCGGGAGCGGGGGGGTCCAATGAGCAGTTCTTC. V gene TRBV18 combines with J gene TRBJ2-1, with 10 bases aligning to TRBD2. This CDR3 is 15 amino acids long. V gave up 6 bases and J gave up 6 bases; unmatched junction bases: 8. The germline gives CDR1 KGHSH, CDR2 LQKENI.

This clone was counted a single time. This chain links TRBV7-3 with TRBJ1-1; 8 nucleotides match TRBD1. The CDR3 has 12 residues. Trimming at V came to 11 bases and at J to 4 bases, leaving 6 bases not matched to a gene. Germline loops: CDR1 SGHTA, CDR2 FQGTGA. The CDR3 here is CAGGQGGTEAFF. Written as DNA, the CDR3 is TGTGCCGGAGGACAGGGAGGCACTGAAGCTTTCTTT. The variable domain in full, with the rest retrieved from reference TRBV7-3 and TRBJ1-1, is GAGVSQTPSNKVTEKGKYVELRCDPISGHTALYWYRQSLGQGPEFLIYFQGTGAADDSGLPNDRFFAVRPEGSVSTLKIQRTERGDSAVYLCAGGQGGTEAFFGQGTRLTVV.

V gene TRBV30 combines with J gene TRBJ2-3; 9 bases line up with TRBD2. CDR1 GTSNPN and CDR2 SVGIG come from the germline V gene (reference sequence). The CDR3 consists of 14 residues. The V gene end was trimmed by 0 bases and the J gene end by 6 bases; junction bases not matched to a gene: 4. This chain's CDR3 is CAWSVGGGADTQYF. CDR3 bases: TGTGCCTGGAGTGTTGGCGGGGGGGCCGATACGCAGTATTTT.

The chain combines TRBV5-5 with TRBJ2-2; D tentatively fits TRBD1 or TRBD2 (6 bases each). Germline CDR1 reads SGHKS; CDR2 reads YYEKEE (reference sequence). Trimming shortened V by 0 bases and J by 4 bases, and 13 bases separated the two germline ends. The length of the CDR3 is 16 residues. The CDR3 region has the DNA TGTGCCAGCAGCTTGGAGGGGGGTTCTGGCACCGGGGAGCTGTTTTTT. As protein: CASSLEGGSGTGELFF.

The chain links TRBV3-1 (or the pseudogene TRBV3-2) to TRBJ2-3, with 9 bases fitting TRBD2. The V gene's germline CDR1 is LGHDT and CDR2 YNNKEL (reference sequence). With 0 bases clipped from V and 5 bases from J, the junction kept 12 bases outside the gene matches. The CDR3 totals 18 residues. The DNA of the CDR3 is TGTGCCAGCAGCCAAGATAAGTATATACAGCGGGGGGTAGATACGCAGTATTTT. This gives the protein CASSQDKYIQRGVDTQYF.

The chain employs TRBV5-1 and TRBJ2-1; 12 positions match TRBD2. The CDR3 sequence is 16 residues long. Looked up from germline, CDR1 is SGHRS and CDR2 is YFSETQ. V dropped 4 bases and J dropped 2; count of bases not matched to a gene: 4. CDR3 in DNA: TGCGCCAGCAGCGAACTAGCGGGGGGTCCCTACAATGAGCAGTTCTTC. It codes for CASSELAGGPYNEQFF.

This clone was observed a handful of times. V gene TRBV2 combines with J gene TRBJ1-2; D gene uncertain. The CDR3 length is 13 residues. The V gene's germline CDR1 is SNHLY and CDR2 FYNNEI. The V end lost 8 bases, the J end lost 8 bases, and 18 bases lay between the germline ends. This CDR3 reads CASARLTDGGYTF. As DNA, the CDR3 is TGTGCCAGCGCGAGGTTGACGGACGGAGGCTACACCTTC.

The chain links TRBV28 to TRBJ2-7, with TRBD1 matching over 7 bases. V lost 6 bases to trimming and J lost 4 bases; unmatched junction nucleotides: 6. Germline V gene lookup returns CDR1 MDHEN and CDR2 SYDVKM. The CDR3 is 13 residues long. The CDR3 here is CASRADRSYEQYV. The CDR3 region has the DNA TGTGCCAGCAGAGCGGACAGGTCATACGAGCAGTACGTC.

The J gene is TRBJ1-6, the V gene TRBV5-1; D call uncertain. Germline V gene sequence: CDR1 SGHRS, CDR2 YFSETQ. V shed 2 bases and J shed 8 bases, with 14 bases lying between them. The CDR3 is made up of 15 amino acids. DNA for the CDR3: TGCGCCAGCAGCTTAGACGGGTCCGGATATTCACCCCTCCACTTT. Amino acid sequence: CASSLDGSGYSPLHF.

CDR3 sequence: CATSDATGTTYNEQFF. CDR3 sequence (DNA): TGTGCCACCAGTGATGCTACCGGGACGACATACAATGAGCAGTTCTTC. The J gene is TRBJ2-1, the V gene TRBV24-1; perhaps D is TRBD1 or TRBD2 (5 bases each). Per germline, CDR1 KGHDR and CDR2 SFDVKD. The CDR3 is 16 amino acids. Trimming cost V 3 bases and J 4 bases, with 15 bases left between them.

The chain has TRBV16 and TRBJ1-5; no clear D gene. The CDR3 sequence is 17 residues long. Germline-derived CDR1 and CDR2 are KGHSY and FQNENV. With 2 bases removed from V and 0 bases from J, the gap between germline ends came to 14 bases. The CDR3 DNA reads TGTGCCAGCAGCCAAATTGAGGCAGCCTATAGCAATCAGCCCCAGCATTTT. Encoded protein: CASSQIEAAYSNQPQHF.

In its sample, this clone was seen a few times. This chain joins TRBV7-2 and TRBJ1-2; no clear D. Germline CDR1 SGHTA, CDR2 FQGNSA. This CDR3 contains 14 residues. V was clipped by 5 bases and J by 6 bases, with 16 bases between them. The CDR3 is CASSHGPMGDGYTF. The DNA of the CDR3 is TGTGCCAGCAGCCACGGACCGATGGGTGATGGCTACACCTTC.

The chain combines TRBV6-6 with TRBJ1-1; the D gene is possibly TRBD1 (6 bases). Germline CDR1 is MNHNY and CDR2 is SVGAGI (reference sequence). The CDR3 spans 14 residues. V dropped 10 bases and J dropped 5 bases, with 20 bases sitting between them. For the CDR3, the DNA is TGTGCCACCATCCAGAGGGGGGTGGGAACTGAAGCTTTCTTT. It yields the protein CATIQRGVGTEAFF.

J is TRBJ2-7 and V is TRBV6-2 or TRBV6-3; maybe TRBD2 (6 bases). Germline V gene data show CDR1 as MNHEY and CDR2 as SVGEGT. This CDR3 comprises 15 residues. V was trimmed by 6 bases and J by 0 bases, leaving 15 bases between them. The CDR3 protein is CASSLLGGFSYEQYV. CDR3 nucleotides: TGTGCCAGCAGCTTACTGGGGGGTTTCTCCTACGAGCAGTACGTC.

The count of this clone is one. The chain couples TRBV4-1 to TRBJ1-4, with D possibly TRBD1 on 5 matching bases. Germline V gene lookup returns CDR1 MGHRA and CDR2 YSYEKL. V was clipped by 0 bases and J by 8 bases, with 16 bases between them. The CDR3 extends over 16 amino acids. The DNA of the CDR3 is TGCGCCAGCAGCCAAGACGAGGCGGGGCGAAGAGAAAAACTGTTTTTT. Translation gives CASSQDEAGRREKLFF.

The V gene is TRBV19, the J gene TRBJ1-1; no reliable D call. The V end was cut by 3 bases, the J end by 4 bases, with 12 bases between. Germline CDR1 and CDR2: LNHDA and SQIVND (reference sequence). CDR3 length equals 14 residues. The CDR3 spells CASSMIREGTEAFF. The CDR3, as DNA: TGTGCCAGTAGTATGATTCGGGAGGGCACTGAAGCTTTCTTT.

This clone was observed a single time. V gene TRBV24-1 combines with J gene TRBJ2-2; 11 bases line up with TRBD2. CDR1 KGHDR and CDR2 SFDVKD come from the germline V gene. V was clipped by 4 bases and J by 1 base; unmatched bases: 4. The CDR3 runs 17 residues. The CDR3 coding sequence is TGTGCCACCAGTGAGAATACTAGCGGGGGGAACACCGGGGAGCTGTTTTTT. Residues: CATSENTSGGNTGELFF.